This section outlines one TCR beta chain sequence together with its context. Per the original data handling: From reference gene primer amplification, estimates of nucleated cell counts were derived. Here immunoSEQ multiplex PCR was the method, and the copy in TCRdb shows in-frame clones only, minus some. The D gene and trimming were derived from the DNA, and the V and J assignments and clone size from that table. The sample yields under 100,000 clones, around 80% seen once. Germline values: CDR1 KGHDR, CDR2 SFDVKD. With 9 bases removed from V and 0 bases from J, the gap between germline ends came to 13 bases. This CDR3 region has 15 residues. The entry originates in a study of blood T cell repertoires in COVID-19. Study overall: The study drew acute and convalescent COVID-19 samples from the United States, Italy and Spain. The cDNA or gDNA used as material had been derived from T cells, B-cell-depleted T cells, or PBMCs.

Sequencing was carried out using peripheral blood. The clonotype comes from a man between 60 and 75 years old with acute or convalescent COVID-19. This chain connects TRBV24-1 to TRBJ2-2, with D tentatively TRBD1 (5 bases). In DNA form, the CDR3 reads TGTGCCACCGCGCCCGTGACAGCGAACACCGGGGAGCTGTTTTTT. Protein product: CATAPVTANTGELFF.